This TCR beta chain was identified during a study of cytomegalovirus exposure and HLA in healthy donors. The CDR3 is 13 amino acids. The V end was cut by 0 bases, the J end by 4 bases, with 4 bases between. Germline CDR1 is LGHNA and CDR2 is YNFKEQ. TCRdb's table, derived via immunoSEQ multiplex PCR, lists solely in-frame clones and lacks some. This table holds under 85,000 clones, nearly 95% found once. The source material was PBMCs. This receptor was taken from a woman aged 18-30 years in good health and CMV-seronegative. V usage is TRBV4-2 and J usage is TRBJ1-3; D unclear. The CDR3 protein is CASSQDRGNTIYF. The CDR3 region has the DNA TGTGCCAGCAGCCAAGATCGGGGAAACACCATATATTTT.